This T cell receptor beta chain emerged from a study of blood T cell repertoires in COVID-19 (dated by TCRdb to the early 2020s). About the investigation overall: Samples from collaborators originated in the United States, Italy and Spain and spanned both the acute and convalescent phases of COVID-19. The material from the prospective study consisted of cDNA or gDNA derived from T cells, B-cell-depleted T cells, or PBMCs. The dataset comprised deeply sampled blood TCRbeta repertoires from subjects exposed to, actively infected with, or recovered from COVID-19. A freely available public database, intended as a resource for researchers studying the immune response to SARS-CoV-2, is where the repertoires were released. The samples were drawn from the first 160 participants of the ongoing ImmuneRACE study and from 950 to 1,500 subjects provided by 6 global collaborators. Nearly every sample came with metadata listing a de-identified subject ID, COVID-19 status, age in years and sex. HLA class I and class II types, where available, came from metadata supplied by the sample provider rather than from assay-based typing. Study-level results and caveats: How much clinical and demographic metadata was included differed by source and by participant, and the metadata was provided uncurated.

TCRbeta CDR3 regions were amplified from genomic DNA using the immunoSEQ Assay, a bias-controlled multiplex PCR. Under the source paper's analysis protocol: The number of nucleated cells in each sample was estimated from the amplification of reference gene primers within the assay. To quantify the absolute abundance of each unique TCRbeta CDR3 rearrangement, sequence reads were collapsed and filtered. For each sample, productive Simpson clonality was calculated by taking the square root of Simpson's diversity index across productive rearrangements. TCRdb provides this immuneACCESS table in a form limited to in-frame rearrangements. Some clones are lacking; in checked studies, under half of them reflect an unresolved V gene, and why the rest are absent is not known. That table supplies the V and J calls and clone size; D and trimming were determined from the DNA. This sample gives approximately 300,000 clones in total; approximately 85% of them show up just once. The top ten clonotypes cover around 1% of the sample.

Including cysteine and phenylalanine, the CDR3 has 18 amino acids. Of all the DNA, just the CDR3 is kept, 54 bases in frame from base 1. The germline V gene encodes CDR1 SGHRS and CDR2 YFSETQ. At the junction V is shortened by 4 bases and J by 5 bases; bases outside the gene matches: 18. In regard to this clone: Which antigen it targets is not known. Base qualities are not provided; no much larger clone lies one nucleotide away.

At one collaborating source in Seattle, patients were enrolled during active infection and were followed longitudinally through the course of disease. The collaborating institutions used their own protocols to collect whole blood in K2EDTA tubes. For TCRbeta analysis, collaborator samples were shipped as frozen whole blood, as isolated PBMCs, or as DNA extracted from either sample type. The chain is made from TRBV5-1 and TRBJ1-2, and 9 bases in between align with TRBD1. This sequence originates from a human donor with COVID-19, enrolled during active disease. The donor label of this sample is uncertain. The sample was peripheral blood. The nucleotide sequence is TGCGCCAGCAGCACCCCGGGACAGGGTGTGAATGAAGGGTATGGCTACACCTTC. It encodes CASSTPGQGVNEGYGYTF. The variable domain in full, with residues beyond the CDR3 obtained from the reference TRBV5-1 and TRBJ1-2 genes, is KAGVTQTPRYLIKTRGQQVTLSCSPISGHRSVSWYQQTPGQGLQFLFEYFSETQRNKGNFPGRFSGRQFSNSRSEMNVSTLELGDSALYLCASSTPGQGVNEGYGYTFGSGTRLTVV.